The present T cell receptor beta chain was sequenced within a study of identical twins. Unique molecular identifiers were present on the cDNA, and a universal primer site came from template switching. TCRdb reprocessed the 5' RACE reads via MiXCR and lists one record per CDR3 protein. The sample lists 240,000 or so distinct CDR3 sequences; more than 9.5% were seen once. In regard to this clonotype: As yet, its antigen is unknown.

V lost 0 bases and J lost 4, with 19 bases in between. The CDR3 is 18 amino acids. Germline-derived CDR1 and CDR2 are DFQATT and SNEGSKA (reference sequence). Study findings and constraints: Conclusions were based on cross-sectional statistical analysis, without following the same donors. The abundant beta clonotypes from cord blood had fewer insertions, and memory repertoires had none of this.

These data were also filed under a second study, of yellow fever vaccine responses in identical twins. That work contributes: Vaccine-induced T cell responses in twins were reportedly observed to appear partly convergent, partly personalized.

Sequencing was done on a sample of memory (CD45RO+) T cells sorted from blood. The gene calls are TRBV20-1 and TRBJ2-6; D ambiguous. The clonotype originates from a young woman in good health. Written as DNA, the CDR3 is TGCAGTGCTAGAGATTGGAAGGGCCCCAGGTCGGGGGCCAACGTCCTGACTTTC. It codes for CSARDWKGPRSGANVLTF.